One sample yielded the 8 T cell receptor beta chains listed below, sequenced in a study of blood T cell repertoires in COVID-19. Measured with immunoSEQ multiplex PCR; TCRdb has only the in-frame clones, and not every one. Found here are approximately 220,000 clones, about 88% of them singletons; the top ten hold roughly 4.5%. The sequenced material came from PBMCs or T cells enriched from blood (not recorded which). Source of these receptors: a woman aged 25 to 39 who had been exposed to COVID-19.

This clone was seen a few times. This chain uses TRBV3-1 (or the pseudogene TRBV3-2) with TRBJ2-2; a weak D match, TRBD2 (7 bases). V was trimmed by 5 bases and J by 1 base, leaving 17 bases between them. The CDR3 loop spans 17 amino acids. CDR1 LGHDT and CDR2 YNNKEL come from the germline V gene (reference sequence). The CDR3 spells CASSSRGRGVNTGELFF. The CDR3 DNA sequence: TGTGCCAGCAGCTCCCGAGGGAGGGGGGTGAACACCGGGGAGCTGTTTTTT.

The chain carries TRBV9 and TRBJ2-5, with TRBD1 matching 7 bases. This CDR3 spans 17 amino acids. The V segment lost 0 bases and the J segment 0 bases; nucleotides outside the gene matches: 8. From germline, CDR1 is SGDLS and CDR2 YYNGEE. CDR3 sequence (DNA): TGTGCCAGCAGCGTAGAGTCTGAGGGGGCTGACCAAGAGACCCAGTACTTC. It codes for CASSVESEGADQETQYF.

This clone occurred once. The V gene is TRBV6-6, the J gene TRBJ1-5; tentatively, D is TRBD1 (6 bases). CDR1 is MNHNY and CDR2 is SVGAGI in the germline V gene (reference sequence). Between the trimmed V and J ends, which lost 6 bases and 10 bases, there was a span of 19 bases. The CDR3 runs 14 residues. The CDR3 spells CASSVQGQRAPQHF. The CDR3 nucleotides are TGTGCCAGCAGCGTACAGGGTCAAAGAGCACCCCAGCATTTT.

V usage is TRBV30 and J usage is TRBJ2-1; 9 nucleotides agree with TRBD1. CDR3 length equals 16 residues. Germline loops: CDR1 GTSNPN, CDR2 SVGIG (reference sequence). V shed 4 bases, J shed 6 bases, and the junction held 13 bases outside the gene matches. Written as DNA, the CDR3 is TGTGCCTGGATCGCATCCCGGGACAGGGTCGGCAATGAGCAGTTCTTC. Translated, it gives CAWIASRDRVGNEQFF. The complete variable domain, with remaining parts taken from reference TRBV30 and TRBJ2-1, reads SQTIHQWPATLVQPVGSPLSLECTVEGTSNPNLYWYRQAAGRGLQLLFYSVGIGQISSEVPQNLSASRPQDRQFILSSKKLLLSDSGFYLCAWIASRDRVGNEQFFGPGTRLTVL.

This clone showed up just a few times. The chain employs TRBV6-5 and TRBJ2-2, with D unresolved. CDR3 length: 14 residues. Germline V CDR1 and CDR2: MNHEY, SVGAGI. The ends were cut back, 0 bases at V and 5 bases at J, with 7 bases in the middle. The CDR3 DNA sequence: TGTGCCAGCAGTTACTCGGGCTTTACCGGGGAGCTGTTTTTT. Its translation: CASSYSGFTGELFF.

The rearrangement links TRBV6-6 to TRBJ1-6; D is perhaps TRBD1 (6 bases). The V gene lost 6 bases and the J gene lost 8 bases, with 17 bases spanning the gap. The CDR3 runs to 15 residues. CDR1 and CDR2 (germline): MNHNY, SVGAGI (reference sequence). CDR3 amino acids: CASRAREGGHSPLHF. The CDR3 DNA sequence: TGTGCCAGCAGGGCTCGCGAAGGGGGACATTCACCCCTCCACTTT.

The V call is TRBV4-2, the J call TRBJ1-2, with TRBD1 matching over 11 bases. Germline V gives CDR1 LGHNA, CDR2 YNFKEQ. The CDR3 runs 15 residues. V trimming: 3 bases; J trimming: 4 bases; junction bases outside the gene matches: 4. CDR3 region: CASSHGQGAIYGYTF. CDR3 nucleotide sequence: TGTGCCAGCAGCCACGGACAGGGGGCTATCTATGGCTACACCTTC.

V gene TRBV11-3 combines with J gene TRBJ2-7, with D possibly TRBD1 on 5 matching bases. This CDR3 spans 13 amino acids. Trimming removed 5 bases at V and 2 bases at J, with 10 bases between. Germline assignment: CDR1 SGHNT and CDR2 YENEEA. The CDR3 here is CASSRDRPYEQYF. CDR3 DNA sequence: TGTGCCAGCAGCCGCGACAGACCCTACGAGCAGTACTTC.